These T cell receptor beta chains were read from a single sample in a study of blood T cell repertoires in COVID-19. The assay was immunoSEQ multiplex PCR, and TCRdb's table has in-frame clones only and misses some. Of 140,000 or so clones listed, about 89% were seen once; the top ten hold roughly 37%. The sequencing input was peripheral blood. Receptors were obtained from a man aged 50-59 years who had recovered from COVID-19. CDR3s include the opening cysteine and the closing phenylalanine or tryptophan. A D gene is named only where the DNA matches it firmly. Expanded clones get a size class; other rows say once, few or many, or leave the size out.

D gene	J gene	V gene	clone size	CDR3 protein	CDR3 DNA
TRBD1	TRBJ2-5	TRBV7-2	.	CASSSWTGKETQYF	TGTGCCAGCAGCTCATGGACAGGGAAAGAGACCCAGTACTTC
TRBD2	TRBJ2-5	TRBV5-4	.	CASSLGLAGGKETQYF	TGTGCCAGCAGCTTGGGGCTAGCGGGGGGGAAGGAGACCCAGTACTTC
.	TRBJ1-3	TRBV10-3	.	CAISEYGGSSGNTIYF	TGTGCCATCAGTGAGTATGGGGGGTCCTCTGGAAACACCATATATTTT
.	TRBJ1-5	TRBV30	.	CAWSEGAVSNQPQHF	TGTGCCTGGAGTGAAGGGGCAGTGAGCAATCAGCCCCAGCATTTT
TRBD1	TRBJ1-6	TRBV6-1	few	CASSEGQGSTPLHF	TGTGCCAGCAGTGAAGGACAGGGTTCAACACCCCTCCACTTT
TRBD2	TRBJ2-3	TRBV6-1	once	CASSGRRAWASGHTDTQYF	TGTGCCAGCAGTGGGAGAAGAGCCTGGGCTAGCGGGCACACAGATACGCAGTATTTT
TRBD2	TRBJ2-2	TRBV11-2	.	CASTTSGGPNTGELFF	TGTGCCAGCACGACTAGCGGGGGGCCGAACACCGGGGAGCTGTTTTTT
TRBD1	TRBJ1-2	TRBV6-2/TRBV6-3	.	CASSSTQGLDGYTF	TGTGCCAGCAGTTCCACACAGGGGTTGGATGGCTACACCTTC
TRBD1	TRBJ1-3	TRBV9	.	CASSVGQGYSGNTIYF	TGTGCCAGCAGCGTAGGACAGGGCTACTCTGGAAACACCATATATTTT
TRBD1	TRBJ2-5	TRBV6-1	.	CASSEKVMAGGLETQYF	TGTGCCAGCAGTGAAAAGGTTATGGCAGGGGGCCTCGAGACCCAGTACTTC
.	TRBJ2-3	TRBV5-6	.	CASSTTSGTDTQYF	TGTGCCAGCAGCACCACTAGTGGGACAGATACGCAGTATTTT
TRBD1	TRBJ1-2	TRBV11-3	.	CASSLTGTGGGYTF	TGTGCCAGCAGCTTAACGGGGACAGGTGGCGGCTACACCTTC
TRBD1	TRBJ1-3	TRBV3-1/TRBV3-2	.	CASSHGQGAKGNTIYF	TGTGCCAGCAGCCATGGACAGGGAGCAAAGGGAAACACCATATATTTT
TRBD2	TRBJ2-1	TRBV2	.	CASSGLAANNEQFF	TGTGCCAGCAGTGGACTAGCGGCCAACAATGAGCAGTTCTTC
TRBD1	TRBJ1-5	TRBV20-1	.	CSASNLEDRVDQPQHF	TGCAGTGCTAGTAACCTCGAGGACAGGGTGGATCAGCCCCAGCATTTT
TRBD2	TRBJ2-2	TRBV19	few	CASSLLAGGTGELFF	TGTGCCAGTAGTCTTCTAGCGGGGGGGACCGGGGAGCTGTTTTTT
.	TRBJ1-1	TRBV7-9	.	CASSLAQGTEAFF	TGTGCCAGCAGCTTAGCGCAGGGGACTGAAGCTTTCTTT
.	TRBJ1-3	TRBV9	.	CASSNRTPGTSGNTIYF	TGTGCCAGCAGCAACCGCACCCCAGGTACCTCTGGAAACACCATATATTTT
.	TRBJ1-3	TRBV4-1	few	CASSPLVSSGNTIYF	TGCGCCAGCAGCCCCTTGGTTAGCTCTGGAAACACCATATATTTT
.	TRBJ1-2	TRBV7-9	.	CASSATTTGYLYGYTF	TGTGCCAGCAGCGCCACAACAACCGGGTACCTATATGGCTACACCTTC
TRBD1	TRBJ1-2	TRBV6-1	.	CASSETPGRGTGGIYGYTF	TGTGCCAGCAGTGAAACCCCGGGTCGCGGGACAGGGGGCATCTATGGCTACACCTTC
.	TRBJ1-6	TRBV6-4	.	CASSDRAGLGSPFHF	TGTGCCAGCAGTGACCGGGCAGGGCTGGGATCACCCTTCCACTTT
.	TRBJ2-5	TRBV19	.	CASSIGTDIWETQYF	TGTGCCAGTAGTATAGGGACAGATATATGGGAGACCCAGTACTTC
.	TRBJ1-2	TRBV5-4	.	CASSLVRAGGGGYTF	TGTGCCAGCAGCTTGGTTCGGGCGGGGGGAGGCGGCTACACCTTC
.	TRBJ2-7	TRBV6-2/TRBV6-3	.	CASSYGGSYEQYF	TGTGCCAGCAGTTACGGAGGGTCGTACGAGCAGTACTTC
.	TRBJ2-7	TRBV20-1	.	CSARSQEKQYF	TGCAGTGCTAGGAGCCAGGAAAAGCAGTACTTC
TRBD1	TRBJ2-7	TRBV20-1	.	CSASNRGKYEQYF	TGCAGTGCTAGTAACAGGGGGAAATACGAGCAGTACTTC
.	TRBJ2-7	TRBV5-1	.	CASSSSDSLSSYEQYF	TGCGCCAGCAGCTCTTCAGACAGCCTGAGCTCCTACGAGCAGTACTTC
.	TRBJ2-6	TRBV7-3	.	CASSLAGTLDSGANVLTF	TGTGCCAGCAGCTTGGCCGGGACACTGGACTCTGGGGCCAACGTCCTGACTTTC
TRBD1	TRBJ1-1	TRBV18	.	CASSLRGQGNTEAFF	TGTGCCAGCTCACTTCGGGGACAGGGGAACACTGAAGCTTTCTTT
.	TRBJ1-6	TRBV2	.	CASSTGRDSPLHF	TGTGCCAGCAGTACAGGGAGGGATTCACCCCTCCACTTT
TRBD2	TRBJ2-5	TRBV19	.	CASSQETSGGPQYF	TGTGCCAGTAGTCAAGAGACTAGCGGAGGGCCCCAGTACTTC
.	TRBJ1-2	TRBV5-1	.	CASSLDQVTYGYTF	TGCGCCAGCAGCTTGGACCAGGTTACCTATGGCTACACCTTC
.	TRBJ1-6	TRBV7-9	.	CASSLGSRASPLHF	TGTGCCAGCAGCTTAGGATCCAGGGCTTCACCCCTCCACTTT
.	TRBJ2-5	TRBV4-1	many	CASSLYPPGQNQETQYF	TGCGCCAGCAGCCTCTATCCACCGGGACAAAACCAAGAGACCCAGTACTTC
.	TRBJ2-7	TRBV6-5	.	CASSPRVPPEQYF	TGTGCCAGCAGCCCGCGCGTCCCGCCCGAGCAGTACTTC
.	TRBJ1-3	TRBV20-1	once	CSASMEGNTIYF	TGCAGTGCTAGTATGGAGGGAAACACCATATATTTT
.	TRBJ2-3	TRBV7-9	.	CASSPPLGRGPGDTQYF	TGTGCCAGCAGCCCACCCCTGGGGCGGGGGCCCGGAGATACGCAGTATTTT
TRBD1	TRBJ1-6	TRBV7-8	.	CASTTGGDSPLHF	TGTGCCAGCACCACAGGGGGCGATTCACCCCTCCACTTT
.	TRBJ1-1	TRBV6-2/TRBV6-3	few	CASSYSRELWNTEAFF	TGTGCCAGCAGTTACTCCAGGGAATTATGGAACACTGAAGCTTTCTTT
.	TRBJ1-6	TRBV11-2	.	CASSLDPVSSYNSPLHF	TGTGCCAGCAGCTTAGATCCGGTGAGCTCCTATAATTCACCCCTCCACTTT
.	TRBJ1-2	TRBV2	.	CASRQIYGYTF	TGTGCCAGCAGGCAGATCTATGGCTACACCTTC
TRBD1	TRBJ2-3	TRBV7-7	.	CASSLRPGTGVVTDTQYF	TGTGCCAGCAGCCTCCGACCCGGGACAGGGGTAGTCACAGATACGCAGTATTTT
TRBD1	TRBJ2-1	TRBV6-2/TRBV6-3	.	CASSNTGVNEQFF	TGTGCCAGCAGCAATACAGGGGTTAATGAGCAGTTCTTC
.	TRBJ1-1	TRBV7-6	.	CASSLPVGRGTEAFF	TGTGCCAGCAGCCTGCCTGTGGGAAGGGGCACTGAAGCTTTCTTT
TRBD1	TRBJ1-4	TRBV19	.	CASSRKGQGSATNEKLFF	TGTGCCAGTAGTAGAAAGGGACAGGGATCTGCAACTAATGAAAAACTGTTTTTT
.	TRBJ1-6	TRBV3-1/TRBV3-2	.	CASSQVTRRNSPLHF	TGTGCCAGCAGCCAAGTTACGCGGCGAAATTCACCCCTCCACTTT
TRBD1	TRBJ2-7	TRBV7-9	.	CASSSGTGFYEQYF	TGTGCCAGCAGTTCCGGGACAGGGTTCTACGAGCAGTACTTC
.	TRBJ1-2	TRBV7-2	.	CASSVGGGSGYTF	TGTGCCAGCAGCGTAGGTGGGGGGAGCGGCTACACCTTC
.	TRBJ1-5	TRBV4-2	.	CASSQGSGNQPQHF	TGTGCCAGCAGCCAAGGTTCGGGAAATCAGCCCCAGCATTTT
.	TRBJ1-6	TRBV2	.	CASSPWAHYNSPLHF	TGTGCCAGCAGTCCCTGGGCCCACTATAATTCACCCCTCCACTTT
TRBD1	TRBJ1-1	TRBV5-1	few	CASSPGTGNTEAFF	TGCGCCAGCAGCCCGGGGACAGGGAACACTGAAGCTTTCTTT
TRBD1	TRBJ1-4	TRBV30	.	CAWSANRGYEKLFF	TGTGCCTGGAGTGCCAACAGGGGATACGAAAAACTGTTTTTT
.	TRBJ2-7	TRBV5-6	.	CASSQLSGKTYEQYF	TGTGCCAGCAGCCAACTCTCGGGGAAGACGTACGAGCAGTACTTC
TRBD2	TRBJ2-1	TRBV4-1	few	CASSQEVSGGSYNEQFF	TGCGCCAGCAGCCAGGAAGTTAGCGGGGGATCCTACAATGAGCAGTTCTTC
.	TRBJ2-7	TRBV10-3	.	CAISGAKREQYF	TGTGCCATCAGTGGCGCCAAGAGGGAGCAGTACTTC
TRBD1	TRBJ1-2	TRBV29-1	.	CSVEQGVGGYGYTF	TGCAGCGTCGAACAGGGGGTGGGCGGCTATGGCTACACCTTC
TRBD2	TRBJ2-1	TRBV2	.	CASMGSGAYNEQFF	TGTGCCAGCATGGGGAGCGGGGCGTACAATGAGCAGTTCTTC
TRBD1	TRBJ2-2	TRBV29-1	.	CSVMGQTNTGELFF	TGCAGCGTGATGGGACAGACGAACACCGGGGAGCTGTTTTTT